The clone carrying this T cell receptor (beta chain) appeared many times. Germline CDR1 is SGDLS and CDR2 is YYNGEE. The CDR3 loop spans 14 amino acids. Trimming shortened V by 2 bases and J by 3 bases, and 11 bases separated the two germline ends. Lactation, pregnancy, other autoimmune disease or uncontrolled infection led to exclusion of patients. RNA transcripts gave rise to amplified TCR beta CDR3 regions. First-round RT-PCR targeting the TCR CDR3 was performed with the HTBI primer set. From the multiplex PCR reads, TCRdb called clonotypes with MiXCR, one entry per CDR3 protein. The table lists over 700,000 distinct CDR3 sequences, around 20% of them singletons. This record comes from a study of T cells in Graves' hyperthyroidism and ophthalmopathy.

The chain employs TRBV9 and TRBJ1-1; D is unclear. Sequenced material: blood. This TCR was sampled from a woman in her 50s with Graves' hyperthyroidism that later progressed to Graves' ophthalmopathy. The CDR3 loop reads CASSVLTGDTEAFF. DNA for the CDR3: TGTGCCAGCAGCGTCTTAACCGGCGACACTGAAGCTTTCTTT. The whole variable domain, filled in from reference TRBV9 and TRBJ1-1, reads DSGVTQTPKHLITATGQRVTLRCSPRSGDLSVYWYQQSLDQGLQFLIQYYNGEERAKGNILERFSAQQFPDLHSELNLSSLELGDSALYFCASSVLTGDTEAFFGQGTRLTVV.